A single T cell receptor (beta chain) is shown here with its context. This clonotype has a count of ten or more. It lacks a known antigen. Base qualities are not recorded, but no much larger clone differs from it by a single base. The data originate from a study of blood T cells in healthy people across ages (dated by TCRdb to the mid-2010s). Some background on the complete study: In model experiments, template switching captured roughly one uniquely barcoded TCR beta cDNA molecule for every two T cells. Age-related changes in TCR beta repertoire diversity were measured in the study by deep sequencing normalized with unique cDNA molecular identifiers. The donors were split into four age groups: young (average around 15 years), middle-aged (39), aged (approximately 60) and long-lived (more than 80). To avoid experimental bias, donors of different ages were distributed randomly across sequencing lanes. For two donors (one aged 18 to 30 and one aged 80 or older), the study analyzed two additional independent replicas of 1 million unique cDNA reads from the same blood draw. General conclusions and limits of the study: Conclusive comparison of naive and antigen-experienced compartments was prevented by the profiling of bulk unsorted PBMCs. There was a strong correlation between observed TCR beta diversity and the percentage of naive T cells measured by flow cytometry. Compared with the aged group, the long-lived group had more naive CD4+ T cells, fewer expanded clones and increased TCR diversity, a pattern suggesting age selection. Observed TCR beta diversity per million T cells fell roughly linearly with age, and a significant reduction was already apparent by age roughly 41. Because donor CMV infection status was unknown, age-related changes in expanded clonotypes were potentially confounded. Estimates of total diversity based on one million sequenced T cells were considered lower bounds and underestimates.

Systemically healthy Caucasian individuals from Russia, over 30 in total and aged about 6 to 95 years, were included as donors. Each donor gave ten milliliters of peripheral blood, drawn into EDTA-treated Vacutainer tubes. Ficoll-Paque density-gradient centrifugation was used to isolate PBMCs, with at least 6.5 million obtained per sample. Trizol reagent was used to extract total RNA from the PBMCs, yielding at least 5 micrograms per sample. Naive CD45RAhigh/CD27high T cell percentages were measured by flow cytometry on a PBMC aliquot from every donor. Receptor amplification or capture employed 5' RACE. Sequencing instrument: Illumina HiSeq 2500. The second PCR ran for about 7 to 11 cycles and used a J-beta primer mix along with a sample-barcoded 5' primer. A template-switch 5' adaptor carrying 12 random nucleotides introduced a unique molecular identifier onto each TCR beta cDNA molecule. At least 3 million CDR3-containing paired-end reads were obtained from each sample. First-strand cDNA was synthesized from all RNA with the Mint cDNA synthesis kit, primed by a TRBC-specific oligonucleotide. After uracil-DNA glycosylase treatment, a first 18-cycle PCR used universal primers M1SS and BC2_uni_R on all cDNA. Turning to the authors' computational methods: For normalization, 1 million high-quality reads were randomly selected from each sample, with every read carrying a distinct molecular identifier. Reads sharing molecular identifiers were discarded rather than binned into consensus sequences. MiTCR, set to a Q25 quality threshold and the strictest error-elimination algorithm, was used for CDR3 identification, clonotype clustering and error correction. A nonparametric unseen species model with Euler transformation was used to estimate a lower bound on total TCR beta diversity. Using fastp trimming at Q25 and MiXCR clonotype assembly, TCRdb reanalyzed the public sequencing data and kept in-frame beta chains. Rows with one shared CDR3 protein collapse into an entry with the most common genes and DNA. The V and J calls and clone size come from TCRdb's table, not from the authors' own analysis. The sample includes some 880,000 distinct CDR3 sequences, with roughly 34% observed a single time. The top ten clones comprise roughly 13% of the sample.

Sequenced input: blood. This TCR came from a man between 18 and 29 years old in good health.

CDR3 reads: CASSPGVNEQFF. The nucleotide sequence reads as follows: TGTGCCAGCAGCCCGGGTGTCAATGAGCAGTTCTTC. This sequence uses TRBV12-3 or TRBV12-4 and TRBJ2-1, with no D gene named confidently. The CDR3 runs 12 residues from the cysteine to the phenylalanine. The entry retains the CDR3 DNA only, 36 bases that are in frame from base 1. V was cut back by 6 bases and J by 6 bases, leaving a gap of 9 bases between them.